This section outlines one T cell receptor (beta chain) sequence together with its context. TCRdb processed the 5' RACE reads anew with MiXCR; each CDR3 protein has one entry. The sample has 1,800,000 or so distinct CDR3 sequences; around 29% are singletons. The sample belongs to a study of identical twins. The TCR originated in a newborn girl in good health. Sequencing was performed on cord blood.

The CDR3 loop is CASSPPQSRYNEQYF. The CDR3 nucleotides read TGCGCCAGCAGCCCGCCCCAGTCGAGGTACAATGAGCAGTACTTC. The chain couples TRBV4-1 to TRBJ2-1; no clear D. The J call may not be correct, given that the DNA end is closer to TRBJ2-7. CDR3 length: 15 residues. CDR1 MGHRA and CDR2 YSYEKL come from the germline V gene.